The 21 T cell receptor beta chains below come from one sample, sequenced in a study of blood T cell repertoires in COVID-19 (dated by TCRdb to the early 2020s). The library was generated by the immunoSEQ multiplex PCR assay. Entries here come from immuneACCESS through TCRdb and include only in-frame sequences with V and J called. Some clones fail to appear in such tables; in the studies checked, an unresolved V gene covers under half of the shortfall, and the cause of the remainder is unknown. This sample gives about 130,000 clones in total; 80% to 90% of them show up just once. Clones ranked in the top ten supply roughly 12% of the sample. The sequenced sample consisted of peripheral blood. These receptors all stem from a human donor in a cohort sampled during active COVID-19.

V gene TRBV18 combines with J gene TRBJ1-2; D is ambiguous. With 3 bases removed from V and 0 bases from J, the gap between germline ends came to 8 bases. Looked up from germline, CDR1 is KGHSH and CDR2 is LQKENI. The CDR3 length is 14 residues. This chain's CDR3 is CASSPSSANYGYTF. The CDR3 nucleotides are TGTGCCAGCTCACCTAGCTCAGCTAACTATGGCTACACCTTC.

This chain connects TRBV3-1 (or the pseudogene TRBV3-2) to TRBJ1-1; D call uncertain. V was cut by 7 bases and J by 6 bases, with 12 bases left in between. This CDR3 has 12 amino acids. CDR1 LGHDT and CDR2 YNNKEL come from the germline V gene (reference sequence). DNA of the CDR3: TGTGCCAGCAACCTTGGTGACTCTGAAGCTTTCTTT. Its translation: CASNLGDSEAFF.

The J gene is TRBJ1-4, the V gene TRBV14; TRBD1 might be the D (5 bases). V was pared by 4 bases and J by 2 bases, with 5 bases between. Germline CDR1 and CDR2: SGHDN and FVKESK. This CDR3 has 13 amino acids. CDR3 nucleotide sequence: TGTGCCAGCAGCCCAGGGACTAATGAAAAACTGTTTTTT. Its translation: CASSPGTNEKLFF.

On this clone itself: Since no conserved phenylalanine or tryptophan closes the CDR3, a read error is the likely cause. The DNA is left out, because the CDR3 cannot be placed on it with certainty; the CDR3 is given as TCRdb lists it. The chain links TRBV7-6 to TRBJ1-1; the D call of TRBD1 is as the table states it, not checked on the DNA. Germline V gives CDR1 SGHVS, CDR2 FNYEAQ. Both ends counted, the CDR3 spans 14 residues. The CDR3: CASSLGTGTGEITL.

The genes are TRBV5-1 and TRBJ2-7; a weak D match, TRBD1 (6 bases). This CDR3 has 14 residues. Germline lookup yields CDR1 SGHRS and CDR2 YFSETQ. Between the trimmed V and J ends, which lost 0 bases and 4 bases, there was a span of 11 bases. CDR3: CASSLAGQGYEQYF. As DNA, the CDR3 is TGCGCCAGCAGCTTGGCCGGTCAGGGGTACGAGCAGTACTTC.

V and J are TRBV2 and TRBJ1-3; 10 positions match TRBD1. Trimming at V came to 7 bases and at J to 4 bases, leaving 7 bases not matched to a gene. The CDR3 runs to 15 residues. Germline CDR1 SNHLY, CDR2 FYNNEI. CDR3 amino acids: CASTRQGAEGNTIYF. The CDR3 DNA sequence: TGTGCCAGCACTAGACAGGGGGCGGAAGGAAACACCATATATTTT.

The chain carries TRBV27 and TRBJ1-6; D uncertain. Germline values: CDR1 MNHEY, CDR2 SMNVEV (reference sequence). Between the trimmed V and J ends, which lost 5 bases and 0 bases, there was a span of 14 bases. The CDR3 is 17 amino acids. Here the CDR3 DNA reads TGTGCCAGCAGTGCGGACCCTACTAGCTCCTATAATTCACCCCTCCACTTT. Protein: CASSADPTSSYNSPLHF.

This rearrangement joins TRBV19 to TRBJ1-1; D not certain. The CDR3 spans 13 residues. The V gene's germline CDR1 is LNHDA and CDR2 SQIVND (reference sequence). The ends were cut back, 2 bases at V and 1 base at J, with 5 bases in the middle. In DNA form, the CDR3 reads TGTGCCAGTAGTATAACGGGGAACACTGAAGCTTTCTTT. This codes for CASSITGNTEAFF. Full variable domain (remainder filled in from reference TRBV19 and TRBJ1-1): DGGITQSPKYLFRKEGQNVTLSCEQNLNHDAMYWYRQDPGQGLRLIYYSQIVNDFQKGDIAEGYSVSREKKESFPLTVTSAQKNPTAFYLCASSITGNTEAFFGQGTRLTVV.

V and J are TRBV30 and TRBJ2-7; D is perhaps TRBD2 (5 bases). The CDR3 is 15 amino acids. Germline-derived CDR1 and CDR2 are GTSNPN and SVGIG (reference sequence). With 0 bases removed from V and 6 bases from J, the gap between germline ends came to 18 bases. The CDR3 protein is CAWSVLGPSGREQYF. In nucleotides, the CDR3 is TGTGCCTGGAGTGTACTTGGGCCGAGCGGCCGCGAGCAGTACTTC.

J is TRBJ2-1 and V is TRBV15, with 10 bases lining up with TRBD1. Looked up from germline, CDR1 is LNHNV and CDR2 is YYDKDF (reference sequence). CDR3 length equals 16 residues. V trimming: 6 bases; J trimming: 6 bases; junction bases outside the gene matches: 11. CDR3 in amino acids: CATSLTRQGAANEQFF. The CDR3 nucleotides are TGTGCCACCAGTTTGACCAGACAGGGGGCGGCCAATGAGCAGTTCTTC.

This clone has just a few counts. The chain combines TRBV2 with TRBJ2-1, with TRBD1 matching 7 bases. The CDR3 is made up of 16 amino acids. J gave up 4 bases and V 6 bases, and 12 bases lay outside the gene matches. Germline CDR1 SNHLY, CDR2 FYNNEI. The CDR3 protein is CASRALGTDEYNEQFF. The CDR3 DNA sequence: TGTGCCAGCAGGGCCCTCGGGACAGACGAATACAATGAGCAGTTCTTC.

CDR3 amino acids: CASSLISYEQYF. Written as DNA, the CDR3 is TGTGCCAGCAGCCTAATAAGCTACGAGCAGTACTTC. V is TRBV12-3 or TRBV12-4 and J is TRBJ2-7; D not certain. The CDR3 extends over 12 amino acids. V was trimmed by 6 bases and J by 3 bases, leaving 9 bases between them.

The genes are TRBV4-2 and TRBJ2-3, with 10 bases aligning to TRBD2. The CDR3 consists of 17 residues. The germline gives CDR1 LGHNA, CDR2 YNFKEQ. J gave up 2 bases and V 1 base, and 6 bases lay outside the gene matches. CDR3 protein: CASSQVSGGAVTDTQYF. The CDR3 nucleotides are TGTGCCAGCAGCCAAGTAAGCGGGGGGGCGGTCACAGATACGCAGTATTTT.

This chain's CDR3 is CAGGQGGTDTQYF. For the CDR3, the DNA is TGTGCCGGCGGACAGGGAGGCACAGATACGCAGTATTTT. This chain links TRBV19 with TRBJ2-3; TRBD1 matches at 8 bases. Germline V gene sequence: CDR1 LNHDA, CDR2 SQIVND (reference sequence). The V gene end was trimmed by 11 bases and the J gene end by 1 base; junction bases not matched to a gene: 5. The CDR3 covers 13 residues.

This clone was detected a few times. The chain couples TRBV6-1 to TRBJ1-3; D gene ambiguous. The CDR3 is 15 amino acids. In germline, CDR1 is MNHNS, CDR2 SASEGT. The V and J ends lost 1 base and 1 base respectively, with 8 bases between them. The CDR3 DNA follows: TGTGCCAGCAGTGAAGGTAGAGGGTCTGGAAACACCATATATTTT. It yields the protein CASSEGRGSGNTIYF.

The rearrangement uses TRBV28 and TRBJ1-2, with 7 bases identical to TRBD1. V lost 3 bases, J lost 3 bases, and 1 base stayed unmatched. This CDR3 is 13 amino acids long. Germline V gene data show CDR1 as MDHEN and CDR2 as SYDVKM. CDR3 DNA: TGTGCCAGCAGTTTGGGGACAGACTATGGCTACACCTTC. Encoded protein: CASSLGTDYGYTF.

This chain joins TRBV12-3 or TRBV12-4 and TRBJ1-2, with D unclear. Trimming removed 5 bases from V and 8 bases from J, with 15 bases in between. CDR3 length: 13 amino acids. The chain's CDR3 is CASSTDGFRGYTF. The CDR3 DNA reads TGTGCCAGCAGTACCGACGGGTTTCGGGGCTACACCTTC.

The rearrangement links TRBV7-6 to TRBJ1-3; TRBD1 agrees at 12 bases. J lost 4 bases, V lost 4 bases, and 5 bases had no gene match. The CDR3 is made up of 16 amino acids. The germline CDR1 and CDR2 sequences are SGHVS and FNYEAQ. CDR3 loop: CASSSGTGGSGNTIYF. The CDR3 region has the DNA TGTGCCAGCAGCTCCGGGACAGGGGGCTCAGGAAACACCATATATTTT.

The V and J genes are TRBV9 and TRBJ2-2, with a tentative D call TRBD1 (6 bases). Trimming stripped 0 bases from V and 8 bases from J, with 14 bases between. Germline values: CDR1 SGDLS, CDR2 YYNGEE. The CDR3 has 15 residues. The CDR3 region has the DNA TGTGCCAGCAGCGTAGATCACAGGGCGGTTGGGGAGCTGTTTTTT. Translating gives CASSVDHRAVGELFF.

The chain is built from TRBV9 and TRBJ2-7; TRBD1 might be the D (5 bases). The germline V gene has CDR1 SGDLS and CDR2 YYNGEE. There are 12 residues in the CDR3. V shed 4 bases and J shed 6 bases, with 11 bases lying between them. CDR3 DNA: TGTGCCAGCAGCTCCCCAGGGATCGAGCAGTACTTC. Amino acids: CASSSPGIEQYF.

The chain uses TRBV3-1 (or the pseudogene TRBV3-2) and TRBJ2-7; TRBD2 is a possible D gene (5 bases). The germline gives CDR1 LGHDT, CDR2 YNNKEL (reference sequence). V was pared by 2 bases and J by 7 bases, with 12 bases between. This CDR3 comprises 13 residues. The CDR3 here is CASSQFTGLEQYF. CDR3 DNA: TGTGCCAGCAGCCAATTCACCGGACTGGAGCAGTACTTC.